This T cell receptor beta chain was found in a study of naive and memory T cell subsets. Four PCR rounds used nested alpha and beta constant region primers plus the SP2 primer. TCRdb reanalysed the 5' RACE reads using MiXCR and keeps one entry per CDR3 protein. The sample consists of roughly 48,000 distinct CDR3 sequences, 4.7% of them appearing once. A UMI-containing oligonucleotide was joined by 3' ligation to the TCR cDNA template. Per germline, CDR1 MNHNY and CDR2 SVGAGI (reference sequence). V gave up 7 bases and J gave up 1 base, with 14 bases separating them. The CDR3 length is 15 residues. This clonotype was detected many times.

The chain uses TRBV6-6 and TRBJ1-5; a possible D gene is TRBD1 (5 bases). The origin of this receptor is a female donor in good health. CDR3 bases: TGTGCCAGCACTTATGAGGGGCTAAGCAATCAGCCCCAGCATTTT. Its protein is CASTYEGLSNQPQHF.